This T cell receptor beta chain was documented in a study of fetal regulatory T cell absence and autoimmunity. Concerning this clone: Its cognate antigen is unknown.

CDR3 length equals 16 residues. Germline V CDR1 and CDR2: KGHSH, LQKENI. Trimming stripped 2 bases from V and 8 bases from J, with 21 bases between. Profiled with immunoSEQ multiplex PCR; TCRdb holds only in-frame clones, not every one. The repertoire holds 95,000 or so clones, with about 78% as singletons. Study-level points and caveats: Compared with cord blood, pancreas showed oligoclonal TCR enrichment, some clones over 100-fold. TRB gene family usage was broadly similar in cord blood and pancreas.

The sequencing sample was made of pancreas tissue. The sequence was obtained from a male donor with IPEX syndrome. The chain carries TRBV18 and TRBJ2-5; D may be TRBD1 (6 bases). CDR3 nucleotides: TGTGCCAGCTCACCAAACGGGAACAGGGTTAGGGAAACCCAGTACTTC. Translated: CASSPNGNRVRETQYF.